Following are 21 T cell receptor beta chains from one sample sequenced in a study of tumor and adjacent non-tumor tissue in lung cancer. TCRbeta libraries were built with three rounds of nested PCR, modified from ARM-PCR. TCRdb re-analysed the multiplex PCR reads in MiXCR, keeping a single row per CDR3 protein. The sample has 200,000 to 250,000 distinct CDR3 sequences, less than 80% seen once. RNA was extracted from bulk tissue without any cell sorting. Sequencing was done on a sample of lung tumor tissue. The receptors here all came from a man between 60 and 70 years old with non-small cell lung cancer.

This clonotype was counted a few times. Germline and junction disagree at one end, which may indicate a read error. The V gene is TRBV6-5, the J gene TRBJ2-2; a weak D match, TRBD2 (5 bases). CDR3 length equals 15 residues. The germline CDR1 and CDR2 sequences are MNHEY and SVGAGI. This CDR3 reads CASSYRAAYTGELLF. The CDR3 DNA reads as TGTGCCAGCAGTTACCGGGCAGCCTACACCGGGGAGCTGCTTTTC.

A remark on this clonotype: No conserved phenylalanine or tryptophan is present at the end of the CDR3, so a read error is the likely explanation. The rearrangement uses TRBV12-3 or TRBV12-4 and TRBJ1-2; D is unclear. Deletions cut 4 bases from V and 8 bases from J, with 14 bases between. This CDR3 has 13 residues. CDR3 sequence reads: CASSWWDGNGYTL. The CDR3 region has the DNA TGTGCCAGCAGTTGGTGGGATGGGAACGGCTACACCCTC.

This clonotype was seen ten or more times. The V and J genes are TRBV5-6 and TRBJ2-3; D is undetermined. This CDR3 contains 14 residues. The V gene lost 4 bases and the J gene lost 4 bases, with 13 bases spanning the gap. Germline V CDR1 and CDR2: SGHDT, YYEEEE. The CDR3 loop reads CASSPDQRADTQYF. As DNA, the CDR3 is TGTGCCAGCAGCCCGGACCAGCGAGCAGATACGCAGTATTTT.

About this clonotype: The germline gene is not matched at one end of the junction; a read error may be the cause. V and J are TRBV12-3 or TRBV12-4 and TRBJ1-6; tentatively, D is TRBD1 (5 bases). CDR3 length equals 13 residues. The CDR3 region is CANSRDGNSPLHF. For the CDR3, the DNA is TGTGCCAACAGTCGGGACGGAAATTCACCCCTCCACTTT.

Remarks on this clonotype: It may be a read error: a sequence one base away is much more abundant. This chain joins TRBV20-1 and TRBJ2-1; tentative D call: TRBD1 (5 bases). CDR3 size: 10 residues. Germline CDR1 and CDR2: DFQATT and SNEGSKA (reference sequence). The CDR3 is CSMQGDKQFF. In nucleotides, the CDR3 is TGCAGCATGCAGGGCGATAAGCAGTTCTTC.

As regards this clonotype: A single base separates this from a much larger clone, so it may be a read error. The gene calls are TRBV20-1 and TRBJ2-1; 7 bases align to TRBD2. The CDR3 totals 17 residues. The germline V gene has CDR1 DFQATT and CDR2 SNEGSKA (reference sequence). J was trimmed by 9 bases and V by 4 bases; bases with no gene match: 21. CDR3 DNA: TGCAGTGCTATAGGACTATCGGGAGGCAGTATCGGAGCTGAGCAGTTCTTC. This sequence encodes CSAIGLSGGSIGAEQFF.

About this clonotype: The germline gene is not matched at one end of the junction; a read error may be the cause. The V and J genes are TRBV28 and TRBJ2-1, with a weak D call TRBD2 (6 bases). CDR1 MDHEN and CDR2 SYDVKM come from the germline V gene. This CDR3 comprises 15 residues. The CDR3: CASTSRATGLREPFF. The CDR3 nucleotides read TGTGCCAGCACATCTCGAGCTACGGGGCTTCGGGAGCCGTTCTTC. The full variable domain, in which reference TRBV28 and TRBJ2-1 provide the parts outside the CDR3, is DVKVTQSSRYLVKRTGEKVFLECVQDMDHENMFWYRQDPGLGLRLIYFSYDVKMKEKGDIPEGYSVSREKKERFSLILESASTNQTSMYLCASTSRATGLREPFFGPGTRLTVL.

Points on this clonotype: An end of the junction differs from the germline gene, which may be a read error. This chain uses TRBV4-3 with TRBJ2-1; a possible D gene is TRBD1 (6 bases). The germline CDR1 and CDR2 sequences are LGHNA and YSLEER. This CDR3 contains 15 residues. The CDR3 bases are TGCGCCAGTAGCCCGCAGGGGATAAAATACAATGAGCAGTTCTTC. This translates into CASSPQGIKYNEQFF.

The chain carries TRBV6-5 and TRBJ2-7, with 8 bases matching TRBD1. V lost 2 bases, J lost 6 bases, and 6 bases stayed unmatched. CDR3 length: 14 residues. Per the germline V gene, CDR1 is MNHEY and CDR2 is SVGAGI. CDR3 sequence reads: CASSYSQGAFEQYF. CDR3 DNA sequence: TGTGCCAGCAGTTACAGTCAGGGGGCGTTCGAGCAGTACTTC.

In this sample, this clonotype turned up many times. The V and J genes are TRBV20-1 and TRBJ2-1, with D perhaps TRBD2 (5 bases). The CDR3 extends over 13 amino acids. Germline lookup yields CDR1 DFQATT and CDR2 SNEGSKA (reference sequence). Between the trimmed V and J ends, which lost 6 bases and 9 bases, there was a span of 18 bases. The CDR3 DNA reads TGCAGTGCCTCCCCGTCCGGGGTGGGTGAGCAGTTCTTC. The encoded protein is CSASPSGVGEQFF.

The rearrangement links TRBV12-3 or TRBV12-4 to TRBJ1-2; no clear D. V lost 5 bases, J lost 12 bases, and 16 bases lay in between. The CDR3 is 12 amino acids. CDR3 coding DNA: TGTGCCAGCAGTATGGAGGGTTCCCTCCACACCTTC. Its protein is CASSMEGSLHTF.

This clonotype was counted ten times or more. The chain joins TRBV4-3 to TRBJ1-6, with 8 bases lining up with TRBD1. Germline CDR1 reads LGHNA; CDR2 reads YSLEER. The CDR3 is 14 residues long. Germline trimming cut 4 bases from V and 6 bases from J; bases unmatched to any gene: 2. Written as DNA, the CDR3 is TGCGCCAGCAGCCGGACAGGGCTTAATTCACCCCTCCACTTT. As protein: CASSRTGLNSPLHF.

This clonotype was seen at least ten times. The chain carries TRBV6-1 and TRBJ2-3; perhaps TRBD2 as D (5 bases). The CDR3 extends over 13 amino acids. CDR1 is MNHNS, CDR2 SASEGT, per germline. The ends were cut back, 6 bases at V and 2 bases at J, with 9 bases in the middle. The CDR3 sequence: CASRYGVTDTQYF. The CDR3 nucleotides are TGTGCCAGCAGGTACGGGGTCACAGATACGCAGTATTTT.

A note on this clonotype: Relative to the germline gene, one junction end is altered; a read error may explain this. DNA for the CDR3: TGCAGTGCTCCTAAGACAGGGATGGAAGAGACCCAGTATTTC. Translated: CSAPKTGMEETQYF. The chain carries TRBV20-1 and TRBJ2-5; 7 bases match TRBD1. The CDR3 is made up of 14 amino acids. Per the germline V gene, CDR1 is DFQATT and CDR2 is SNEGSKA (reference sequence).

A word on this clonotype: One end of the junction varies from germline; a read error may be responsible. V usage is TRBV20-1 and J usage is TRBJ2-7, with a possible D match to TRBD2 (6 bases). The CDR3 extends over 15 amino acids. Germline-derived CDR1 and CDR2 are DFQATT and SNEGSKA (reference sequence). DNA of the CDR3: TGCAGGGGTATTCTGACAGTCGGGGGAAACTACGAGCAGTATTTC. Protein: CRGILTVGGNYEQYF.

This chain connects TRBV5-6 to TRBJ1-5; perhaps TRBD1 as D (6 bases). Between the trimmed V and J ends, which lost 2 bases and 6 bases, there was a span of 30 bases. Germline loops: CDR1 SGHDT, CDR2 YYEEEE. This CDR3 has 20 amino acids. The CDR3 loop reads CASSFSRNRVILNFRQPQHF. Here the CDR3 DNA reads TGTGCCAGCAGCTTCAGCAGGAACAGGGTAATTCTTAATTTTCGTCAGCCCCAGCATTTT.

Worth noting for this clonotype: A single base separates this from a much larger clone, so it may be a read error. The rearrangement uses TRBV20-1 and TRBJ2-1; 8 nucleotides agree with TRBD2. This CDR3 region has 16 residues. Germline CDR1 and CDR2: DFQATT and SNEGSKA (reference sequence). The CDR3 is CSARTPGTRAYNGQFF. The CDR3, as DNA: TGCAGTGCTAGGACTCCCGGGACTAGAGCCTACAATGGGCAGTTCTTC.

Comments on this clonotype: This may stem from a read error, because a much larger clone lies one nucleotide away. V usage is TRBV20-1 and J usage is TRBJ1-1; D not certain. The CDR3 consists of 13 residues. Germline-derived CDR1 and CDR2 are DFQATT and SNEGSKA (reference sequence). The CDR3 DNA sequence: TGCAATGCTGAGGATACATTGGGCACTGAAGCTTTCTTT. Translating it yields CNAEDTLGTEAFF.

Regarding this clonotype: A much larger clonotype is one base distant, so this may be a read error. The CDR3 DNA sequence: TGCAGCGTAAGACAGGGTACGGACATTCGGTACTTC. This sequence encodes CSVRQGTDIRYF. The gene calls are TRBV29-1 and TRBJ2-4; 7 positions match TRBD1. In germline, CDR1 is SQVTM, CDR2 ANQGSEA. The CDR3 has 12 residues. Using reference TRBV29-1 and TRBJ2-4 for the parts outside the CDR3, the full variable domain is SAVISQKPSRDICQRGTSLTIQCQVDSQVTMMFWYRQQPGQSLTLIATANQGSEATYESGFVIDKFPISRPNLTFSTLTVSNMSPEDSSIYLCSVRQGTDIRYFGAGTRLSVL.

V gene TRBV6-1 combines with J gene TRBJ2-1; D unclear. This CDR3 spans 13 amino acids. Germline-derived CDR1 and CDR2 are MNHNS and SASEGT. The germline V and J ends were trimmed by 3 bases and 11 bases, with 14 bases remaining between them. CDR3 nucleotide sequence: TGTGCCAGCAGTGACTATCGGGCACAACAGCAGTTCTTC. Translation gives CASSDYRAQQQFF.

With regard to this clonotype: Germline and junction disagree at one end, which may indicate a read error. V gene TRBV5-6 combines with J gene TRBJ1-5; perhaps TRBD1 as D (6 bases). The CDR3 length is 14 residues. Germline V lookup: CDR1 SGHDT, CDR2 YYEEEE. CDR3: CASGLWGANQPQHF. For the CDR3, the DNA is TGTGCCAGCGGCTTATGGGGGGCTAATCAGCCCCAGCATTTT.